The clone carrying this T cell receptor (beta chain) was detected many times. The target antigen is unknown. Per the germline V gene, CDR1 is SGHVS and CDR2 is FQNEAQ. J was trimmed by 5 bases and V by 0 bases; bases with no gene match: 9. This CDR3 comprises 17 residues. This record comes from a study of T cells in Graves' hyperthyroidism and ophthalmopathy. Study-level information: Initial diagnosis, before any treatment, was when peripheral blood was collected. Study-wide results and caveats: Blood shared most expanded thyroid clonotypes above 0.001.

This sample holds PBMCs from 10 ml fresh peripheral blood. Researchers amplified the TCR beta CDR3 regions from RNA transcripts. HTBI primers were used for first-round RT-PCR of the TCR CDR3. A single record per CDR3 protein comes from TCRdb applying MiXCR to the multiplex PCR reads. The table records some 350,000 distinct CDR3 sequences, around 15% of them present only once. This clonotype originated in a woman aged 55 to 70 with Graves' ophthalmopathy. The sequencing input was blood. V is TRBV7-8 and J is TRBJ2-1; 8 positions agree with TRBD2. The CDR3 nucleotides read TGTGCCAGCAGCTTAGCCCTCGACACTAGCGGAAACAATGAGCAGTTCTTC. Translation gives CASSLALDTSGNNEQFF.